This note documents a single TCR beta chain sequence. What it recognizes is unknown. Single viable CD3+CD4+CD8-CD45RO+ cells were sorted as the memory CD4+ T cells. CD4+ T cells were isolated by positive magnetic selection. This record comes from a study of memory CD4+ T cells and cytomegalovirus serostatus. V lost 0 bases and J 4 bases, leaving 9 bases between the germline ends. Germline-derived CDR1 and CDR2 are SNHLY and FYNNEI. The CDR3 extends over 15 amino acids. The repertoire was sequenced with immunoSEQ multiplex PCR; TCRdb's copy has only in-frame clones and lacks some. The profile shows 50,000 or so clones, around 85% of them singletons. Study-level findings and limits: Suggested: most of the CMV-linked TCR signature lies in CD4+ memory cells.

The V gene is TRBV2, the J gene TRBJ1-4; D may be TRBD1 (5 bases). The sequenced sample was memory CD4+ T cells from blood. The TCR comes from an adult in good health and CMV-seronegative. The chain's CDR3 is CASSEAGTDNEKLFF. CDR3 nucleotide sequence: TGTGCCAGCAGTGAAGCCGGGACGGATAATGAAAAACTGTTTTTT. Complete variable domain (other parts from reference TRBV2 and TRBJ1-4): EPEVTQTPSHQVTQMGQEVILRCVPISNHLYFYWYRQILGQKVEFLVSFYNNEISEKSEIFDDQFSVERPDGSNFTLKIRSTKLEDSAMYFCASSEAGTDNEKLFFGSGTQLSVL.